This TCR beta chain is drawn from a study of blood T cell repertoires in COVID-19. At the level of the study: The analysed material was cDNA or gDNA that came from T cells, B-cell-depleted T cells, or PBMCs.

This clone was seen a handful of times. How the authors handled the data: Using reference gene primer amplification, nucleated cell counts were estimated. TCRdb's table, derived via immunoSEQ multiplex PCR, lists solely in-frame clones and lacks some. D and trimming were read from the DNA, whereas the V and J calls and clone size are those reported in that table. The table has over 85,000 clones, around 90% seen once. V lost 6 bases to trimming and J lost 13 bases, with 15 bases between them. This CDR3 is built from 11 residues. CDR1 and CDR2 (germline): MNHNY, SVGAGI (reference sequence). Source material: peripheral blood. The genes are TRBV6-6 and TRBJ1-2; possible D gene TRBD1, 6 bases. The sequence was collected from a woman aged 50 to 65 with COVID-19, enrolled during active disease. The CDR3, as DNA: TGTGCCAGCAGCCGGACAGCCCCCTTCACCTTC. Translating gives CASSRTAPFTF.